The present TCR beta chain was sequenced within a study of shared T cell receptors in the human thymus. Profiled with immunoSEQ multiplex PCR; TCRdb holds only in-frame clones, not every one. The sample comprises approximately 760,000 clones, over 75% of which are singletons, and 0.008% to 0.011% rests with the top ten. The CDR3 covers 17 residues. Germline CDR1 SGHRS, CDR2 YFSETQ. V was trimmed by 0 bases and J by 5 bases, leaving 20 bases between them. These data were also reused for a study on human thymus T cells. Per that study: The people who donated were healthy Finnish babies having corrective surgery for congenital heart defects. Thymus pieces cut out during corrective heart surgery were the tissue that was used. As related research reported, thymic repertoires overlapped highly among unrelated individuals.

Material: thymocytes. This sequence joins TRBV5-1 and TRBJ2-5; D perhaps matches TRBD2 (5 bases). This TCR was sampled from a girl under two years old with a congenital heart defect. CDR3 bases: TGCGCCAGCAGCTTGGCCCCTCCGGACTCCGATTCGGAGACCCAGTACTTC. It encodes CASSLAPPDSDSETQYF.